These 18 T cell receptor beta chains share one sample of origin, sequenced in a study of OX40 agonist ivuxolimab in advanced cancers. Assay: immunoSEQ multiplex PCR; the TCRdb copy retains only in-frame clones and omits some. Of tens of thousands of clones listed, 90% are singletons. This material consisted of CD4+ or CD8+ T cells sorted from blood, taken in a trial of the OX40 agonist ivuxolimab. These receptors all stem from an adult with an advanced solid tumor such as melanoma, head and neck, liver or kidney cancer.

The CDR3 loop is CASSPAAPHEQYF. CDR3 DNA: TGTGCCAGCTCACCTGCGGCTCCCCACGAGCAGTACTTC. V gene TRBV18 combines with J gene TRBJ2-7; D is undetermined. Germline CDR1 and CDR2: KGHSH and LQKENI. V lost 3 bases, J lost 5 bases, and 11 bases lay in between. The CDR3 extends over 13 amino acids.

The rearrangement links TRBV11-3 to TRBJ1-1, with D unresolved. Germline V gives CDR1 SGHNT, CDR2 YENEEA. V lost 1 base to trimming and J lost 2 bases, with 11 bases between them. The CDR3 is 15 residues long. Here the CDR3 DNA reads TGTGCCAGCAGCTTAGTTCCGGCCCCAAACACTGAAGCTTTCTTT. Its translation: CASSLVPAPNTEAFF.

V usage is TRBV19 and J usage is TRBJ2-7; 13 bases are a match to TRBD2. V was pared by 6 bases and J by 3 bases, with 14 bases of the junction left unmatched. CDR1 and CDR2 (germline): LNHDA, SQIVND (reference sequence). This CDR3 has 18 residues. The CDR3 loop reads CASSSYGGTSGTGYEQYF. In DNA form, the CDR3 reads TGTGCCAGTAGCTCCTATGGGGGGACTAGCGGGACCGGCTACGAGCAGTACTTC.

The chain carries TRBV18 and TRBJ2-3, with 16 bases fitting TRBD2. Germline V gene lookup returns CDR1 KGHSH and CDR2 LQKENI. This CDR3 comprises 18 residues. V lost 1 base, J lost 7 bases, and 8 bases stayed unmatched. CDR3 bases: TGTGCCAGCTCACCACTGAGACCGGGACTAGCGGGGGGGTATACGCAGTATTTT. Translation: CASSPLRPGLAGGYTQYF.

The rearrangement uses TRBV19 and TRBJ1-5; weak D call: TRBD1 (5 bases). V lost 4 bases, J lost 3 bases, and 19 bases lay in between. The CDR3 has 17 amino acids. The germline V gene encodes CDR1 LNHDA and CDR2 SQIVND (reference sequence). CDR3 loop: CASSKTPYGTSNQPQHF. The CDR3, as DNA: TGTGCCAGTAGTAAAACTCCCTACGGGACGTCCAATCAGCCCCAGCATTTT.

The V call is TRBV7-2, the J call TRBJ2-5; a possible D gene is TRBD2 (5 bases). V was trimmed by 1 base and J by 7 bases, leaving 10 bases between them. CDR1 is SGHTA, CDR2 FQGNSA, per germline. The CDR3 has 13 residues. The chain's CDR3 is CASSLVRAGTQYF. DNA for the CDR3: TGTGCCAGCAGCTTAGTCCGGGCGGGGACCCAGTACTTC.

This chain links TRBV19 with TRBJ1-3; D unresolved. In germline, CDR1 is LNHDA, CDR2 SQIVND (reference sequence). The V gene lost 5 bases and the J gene lost 4 bases, with 15 bases spanning the gap. The CDR3 contains 15 residues. CDR3 loop: CASSLNKAGGNTIYF. CDR3 nucleotide sequence: TGTGCCAGTAGTCTCAACAAGGCTGGCGGAAACACCATATATTTT.

This clone was detected once. The chain links TRBV5-1 to TRBJ1-1; D is perhaps TRBD1 (5 bases). Deletions cut 5 bases from V and 4 bases from J, with 15 bases between. The CDR3 has 14 amino acids. The germline gives CDR1 SGHRS, CDR2 YFSETQ. CDR3 in DNA: TGCGCCAGCAGTCTGAGGGCAGGGTCCACTGAAGCTTTCTTT. Protein product: CASSLRAGSTEAFF.

The rearrangement uses TRBV18 and TRBJ2-1, with D tentatively TRBD1 or TRBD2 (5 bases each). V lost 3 bases and J 0 bases, leaving 9 bases between the germline ends. Germline V gene sequence: CDR1 KGHSH, CDR2 LQKENI. This CDR3 region has 15 residues. Here the CDR3 DNA reads TGTGCCAGCTCACCCCCTGGGGGCTCCTACAATGAGCAGTTCTTC. Residues: CASSPPGGSYNEQFF.

The chain combines TRBV5-4 with TRBJ1-4, with D uncertain. The CDR3 consists of 15 residues. V was clipped by 1 base and J by 0 bases, with 7 bases between them. Germline loops: CDR1 SGHNT, CDR2 YYREEE (reference sequence). This CDR3 is CASSLTRATNEKLFF. The CDR3 coding sequence is TGTGCCAGCAGCTTGACACGGGCAACTAATGAAAAACTGTTTTTT.

The V gene is TRBV6-5, the J gene TRBJ1-1; weak D call: TRBD1 (5 bases). The CDR3 has 16 residues. The ends were cut back, 0 bases at V and 0 bases at J, with 11 bases in the middle. Germline CDR1 MNHEY, CDR2 SVGAGI. The CDR3 protein is CASSYSSRQMNTEAFF. The CDR3 DNA is TGTGCCAGCAGTTACTCTTCGCGACAGATGAACACTGAAGCTTTCTTT.

Details on this clone: One junction end disagrees with the germline gene, perhaps due to a read error. In nucleotides, the CDR3 is TGTGCCAGTAGTTCCTCCGGGACACTATCTAAGTGCTTC. Translating it yields CASSSSGTLSKCF. The chain recombines TRBV19 with TRBJ2-7; D might be TRBD1 (6 bases). The CDR3 consists of 13 residues. The germline V gene encodes CDR1 LNHDA and CDR2 SQIVND (reference sequence).

J is TRBJ1-1 and V is TRBV4-1; the match to TRBD1 covers 12 bases. Germline trimming cut 3 bases from V and 4 bases from J; bases unmatched to any gene: 6. The CDR3 is made up of 16 amino acids. Germline V gene lookup returns CDR1 MGHRA and CDR2 YSYEKL. CDR3 in amino acids: CASSQGQGALGTEAFF. The CDR3 DNA reads TGCGCCAGCAGCCAGGGACAGGGGGCATTGGGCACTGAAGCTTTCTTT.

The J gene is TRBJ2-7, the V gene TRBV20-1, with a weak D call TRBD2 (6 bases). From germline, CDR1 is DFQATT and CDR2 SNEGSKA (reference sequence). There are 11 residues in the CDR3. V lost 6 bases and J lost 4, with 10 bases in between. CDR3 loop: CSAPGGYEQYF. The CDR3 DNA follows: TGCAGTGCGCCCGGAGGGTACGAGCAGTACTTC.

This chain connects TRBV7-6 to TRBJ2-2, with 7 bases that match TRBD2. Germline V gene sequence: CDR1 SGHVS, CDR2 FNYEAQ. V lost 1 base, J lost 7 bases, and 9 bases stayed unmatched. The CDR3 length is 16 residues. CDR3 DNA: TGTGCCAGCAGCTTAGGGTCCAGCGGGGTGGACGGGGAGCTGTTTTTT. Protein sequence: CASSLGSSGVDGELFF.

The chain uses TRBV11-3 and TRBJ2-2; D is perhaps TRBD1 (5 bases). The CDR3 is 13 residues long. The ends were cut back, 2 bases at V and 7 bases at J, with 8 bases in the middle. Germline V gene sequence: CDR1 SGHNT, CDR2 YENEEA. The CDR3 spells CASSLNQGGELFF. The CDR3 nucleotides read TGTGCCAGCAGCTTAAACCAGGGCGGGGAGCTGTTTTTT.

The chain has TRBV21-1 and TRBJ2-7. TRBV21-1 corresponds to a pseudogene. This CDR3 region has 16 residues. The CDR3 here is CASSKGATGRSYEQYF. The CDR3 DNA follows: TGTGCCAGCAGCAAAGGGGCAACGGGCCGGTCCTACGAGCAGTACTTC.

The chain combines TRBV2 with TRBJ1-1, with TRBD1 identical over 11 bases. V dropped 6 bases and J dropped 6; count of bases not matched to a gene: 6. Germline V gives CDR1 SNHLY, CDR2 FYNNEI. The CDR3 sequence is 14 residues long. CDR3 nucleotide sequence: TGTGCCAGCAGGAGGGACAGGGGGAGGCCTGAAGCTTTCTTT. Its protein is CASRRDRGRPEAFF.